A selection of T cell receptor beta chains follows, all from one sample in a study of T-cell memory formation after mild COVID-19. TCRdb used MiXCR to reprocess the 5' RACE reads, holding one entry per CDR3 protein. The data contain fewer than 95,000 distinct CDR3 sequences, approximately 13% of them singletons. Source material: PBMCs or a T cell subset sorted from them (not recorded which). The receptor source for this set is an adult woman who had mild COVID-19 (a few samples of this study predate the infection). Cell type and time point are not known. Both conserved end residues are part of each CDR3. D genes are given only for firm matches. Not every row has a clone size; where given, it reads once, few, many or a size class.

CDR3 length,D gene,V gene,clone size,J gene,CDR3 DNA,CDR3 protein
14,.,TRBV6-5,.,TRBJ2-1,TGTGCCAGCAGTTACGACCCCGGGTTGAATGAGCAGTTCTTC,CASSYDPGLNEQFF
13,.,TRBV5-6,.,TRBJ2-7,TGTGCCAGAAGCTTGGGTTCTCCTCTCGAGCAGTACTTC,CARSLGSPLEQYF
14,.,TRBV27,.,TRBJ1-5,TGTGCCAGCAGTTTCGTAGGACCCAAAGGGCCCCAGCATTTT,CASSFVGPKGPQHF
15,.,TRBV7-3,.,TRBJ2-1,TGTGCCAGCAGCTTATCAGCGGGTGTCTACAATGAGCAGTTCTTC,CASSLSAGVYNEQFF
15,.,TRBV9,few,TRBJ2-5,TGTGCCAGCAGCGATACAGACGGGCTGGGGGAGACCCAGTACTTC,CASSDTDGLGETQYF
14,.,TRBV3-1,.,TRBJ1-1,TGTGCCAGCAGCCAAGATGGCAGGGTCACTGAAGCTTTCTTT,CASSQDGRVTEAFF
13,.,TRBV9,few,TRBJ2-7,TGTGCCAGCAGCGTCCTCCACGTAAGCGAGCAGTATTTC,CASSVLHVSEQYF
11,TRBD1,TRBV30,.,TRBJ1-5,TGTGCGGGACAGAAAGATCAGCCCCAGCATTTT,CAGQKDQPQHF
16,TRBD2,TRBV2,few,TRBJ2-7,TGTGCCAGCAAAGAGCTAACGGGACTAGCGACAGACGAGCAGTACTTC,CASKELTGLATDEQYF
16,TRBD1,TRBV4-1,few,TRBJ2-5,TGCGCCAGCAGCCCCTCTGGGACAGGGTTCCAAGAGACCCAGTACTTC,CASSPSGTGFQETQYF
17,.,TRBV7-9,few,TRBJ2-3,TGTGCCAGCAGCCCTGTCAGCCGATGGACCCCCACAGATACGCAGTATTTT,CASSPVSRWTPTDTQYF
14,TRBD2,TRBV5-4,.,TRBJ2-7,TGTGCCAGCAGCTCGGGACTAGCGGGAGGGGAGCAGTACTTC,CASSSGLAGGEQYF
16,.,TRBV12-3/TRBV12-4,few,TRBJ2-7,TGTGCCAGCAGTTTTGGGGGGCTAGCGGCATCCTACGAGCAGTACTTC,CASSFGGLAASYEQYF
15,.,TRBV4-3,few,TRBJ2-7,TGCGCCAGCAGCCGGGCCGGAGCGGAAACCTACGAGCAGTACTTC,CASSRAGAETYEQYF